Below, 25 T cell receptor beta chains from the same sample are listed, as sequenced in a study of cytomegalovirus exposure and HLA in healthy donors. Assay used: immunoSEQ multiplex PCR; TCRdb lists only in-frame clones, some missing. The sample includes about 76,000 clones, 85% to 95% of them seen just once. The sequenced sample consisted of PBMCs. All receptors derive from a young woman in good health and CMV-seropositive.

V usage is TRBV19 and J usage is TRBJ1-6, with D maybe TRBD1 (5 bases). The CDR3 consists of 16 residues. Germline V gene data show CDR1 as LNHDA and CDR2 as SQIVND (reference sequence). Trimming cost V 6 bases and J 6 bases, with 18 bases left between them. The DNA for the CDR3 is TGTGCCAGTAGAGACGGGGGGTCAGCTTTTAATTCACCCCTCCACTTT. Translated: CASRDGGSAFNSPLHF.

The chain employs TRBV27 and TRBJ2-3; no clear D gene. The germline V gene has CDR1 MNHEY and CDR2 SMNVEV (reference sequence). V was cut by 3 bases and J by 4 bases, with 8 bases left in between. The CDR3 sequence is 13 residues long. CDR3 loop: CASSFQFSDTQYF. The CDR3 DNA sequence: TGTGCCAGCAGTTTTCAGTTTTCAGATACGCAGTATTTT.

This clone was recorded once. V usage is TRBV7-3 and J usage is TRBJ2-1; 7 nucleotides align to TRBD2. The CDR3 is made up of 13 amino acids. Germline CDR1 SGHTA, CDR2 FQGTGA. Germline trimming cut 5 bases from V and 8 bases from J; bases unmatched to any gene: 6. The CDR3 DNA sequence: TGTGCCAGCAGCGGGAGGAGCGGGGATGAGCAGTTCTTC. The encoded protein is CASSGRSGDEQFF. The complete variable domain, with remaining parts taken from reference TRBV7-3 and TRBJ2-1, reads GAGVSQTPSNKVTEKGKYVELRCDPISGHTALYWYRQSLGQGPEFLIYFQGTGAADDSGLPNDRFFAVRPEGSVSTLKIQRTERGDSAVYLCASSGRSGDEQFFGPGTRLTVL.

The V gene is TRBV6-1, the J gene TRBJ2-5; D is unresolved. CDR1 and CDR2 (germline): MNHNS, SASEGT. Between the trimmed V and J ends, which lost 6 bases and 4 bases, there was a span of 15 bases. This CDR3 region has 14 residues. Here the CDR3 DNA reads TGTGCCAGCAGGCTCCATGGCTCTCCAGAGACCCAGTACTTC. Protein: CASRLHGSPETQYF.

The gene calls are TRBV6-1 and TRBJ2-7; D might be TRBD2 (5 bases). V was trimmed by 1 base and J by 1 base, leaving 8 bases between them. CDR3 length equals 14 residues. Germline-derived CDR1 and CDR2 are MNHNS and SASEGT. CDR3 loop: CASSEEPGSYEQYF. The CDR3 DNA is TGTGCCAGCAGTGAAGAGCCGGGATCCTACGAGCAGTACTTC.

The chain's CDR3 is CATSRTLDSLNEKLFF. CDR3 sequence (DNA): TGTGCCACCAGCAGAACCTTAGACAGCTTGAATGAAAAACTGTTTTTT. V and J are TRBV15 and TRBJ1-4, with D maybe TRBD1 (5 bases). In germline, CDR1 is LNHNV, CDR2 YYDKDF (reference sequence). V lost 2 bases, J lost 5 bases, and 15 bases lay in between. The CDR3 covers 16 residues.

The chain employs TRBV19 and TRBJ1-1, with D possibly being TRBD1 (6 bases). Germline lookup yields CDR1 LNHDA and CDR2 SQIVND (reference sequence). V gave up 2 bases and J gave up 1 base, with 14 bases separating them. The CDR3 spans 16 residues. The CDR3 region is CASSISGGGANTEAFF. The DNA of the CDR3 is TGTGCCAGTAGTATATCCGGAGGGGGGGCGAACACTGAAGCTTTCTTT.

The V gene is TRBV5-1, the J gene TRBJ1-1; D is ambiguous. The V and J ends lost 0 bases and 1 base respectively, with 4 bases between them. CDR1 is SGHRS and CDR2 is YFSETQ in the germline V gene. The CDR3 is 13 amino acids. The CDR3 DNA reads TGCGCCAGCAGCTTGGAGAGGAACACTGAAGCTTTCTTT. It yields the protein CASSLERNTEAFF.

The J gene is TRBJ1-5, the V gene TRBV15; the D is unclear. V lost 0 bases and J 1 base, leaving 4 bases between the germline ends. Germline CDR1 and CDR2: LNHNV and YYDKDF (reference sequence). This CDR3 is 14 amino acids long. In DNA form, the CDR3 reads TGTGCCACCAGCAGAGATCGGAGCAATCAGCCCCAGCATTTT. It encodes CATSRDRSNQPQHF.

The rearrangement joins TRBV18 to TRBJ2-2; D is possibly TRBD1 (5 bases). V was trimmed by 6 bases and J by 1 base, leaving 12 bases between them. The CDR3 length is 15 residues. The germline gives CDR1 KGHSH, CDR2 LQKENI. The CDR3 coding sequence is TGTGCCAGCTCTTTAGGGGCTATGAACACCGGGGAGCTGTTTTTT. It is translated as CASSLGAMNTGELFF.

The V gene is TRBV7-2, the J gene TRBJ1-6; the match to TRBD1 covers 7 bases. The germline V gene encodes CDR1 SGHTA and CDR2 FQGNSA. This CDR3 has 13 residues. V was pared by 5 bases and J by 7 bases, with 2 bases of the junction left unmatched. For the CDR3, the DNA is TGTGCCAGCAGCCCGGGACAGAATTCACCCCTCCACTTT. Translated, it gives CASSPGQNSPLHF.

This sequence joins TRBV9 and TRBJ1-2; 8 nucleotides line up with TRBD1. The germline gives CDR1 SGDLS, CDR2 YYNGEE. The CDR3 spans 14 residues. V lost 3 bases and J lost 3; bases outside the gene matches: 4. The CDR3 region is CASSGQGTDYGYTF. CDR3 DNA: TGTGCCAGCAGCGGACAGGGGACCGACTATGGCTACACCTTC.

V gene TRBV4-3 combines with J gene TRBJ1-4, with 7 bases lining up with TRBD1. The CDR3 contains 14 residues. Germline-derived CDR1 and CDR2 are LGHNA and YSLEER. Losses at the gene ends were 4 bases for V and 5 bases for J; bases not matched to a gene: 4. The CDR3 region has the DNA TGCGCCAGCAGCCTCGGGACAGCGAATGAAAAACTGTTTTTT. This sequence encodes CASSLGTANEKLFF.

V gene TRBV2 combines with J gene TRBJ1-1; no definite D call. Germline-derived CDR1 and CDR2 are SNHLY and FYNNEI. The CDR3 consists of 16 residues. Trimming stripped 4 bases from V and 5 bases from J, with 20 bases between. CDR3 DNA sequence: TGTGCCAGCAGTGTGATAGCGGGAGGTGAGGAAACTGAAGCTTTCTTT. Protein: CASSVIAGGEETEAFF.

This clone was counted once. V usage is TRBV5-4 and J usage is TRBJ2-5; D remains unclear. The germline gives CDR1 SGHNT, CDR2 YYREEE (reference sequence). Trimming removed 0 bases at V and 6 bases at J, with 3 bases between. The CDR3 is 11 residues long. CDR3 nucleotide sequence: TGTGCCAGCAGCTTGGGGCAGACCCAGTACTTC. It encodes CASSLGQTQYF.

This clone was found once. The rearrangement uses TRBV15 and TRBJ2-7; TRBD1 matches at 7 bases. Trimming took 3 bases from V and 5 from J; bases not matched to a gene: 16. Germline V gene sequence: CDR1 LNHNV, CDR2 YYDKDF (reference sequence). The CDR3 is 17 residues long. This CDR3 reads CATSRGILRQGNNEQYF. In DNA form, the CDR3 reads TGTGCCACCAGCAGGGGTATCCTAAGACAGGGAAATAACGAGCAGTACTTC.

V and J are TRBV5-1 and TRBJ2-7; D call uncertain. The germline gives CDR1 SGHRS, CDR2 YFSETQ. Trimming took off 5 bases at V and 3 bases at J, with 15 bases between the two ends. The CDR3 runs 14 residues. The chain's CDR3 is CASRVGGADYEQYF. Here the CDR3 DNA reads TGCGCCAGCAGGGTAGGTGGAGCCGACTACGAGCAGTACTTC.

The table lists this clone with a count of one. The CDR3 DNA reads TGCGCCAGCAGTGAGTCTACTAGCGTGGCCTACGAGCAGTACTTC. Residues: CASSESTSVAYEQYF. The chain carries TRBV10-1 and TRBJ2-7; 7 nucleotides line up with TRBD2. Germline V gene data show CDR1 as WNHNN and CDR2 as SYGVQD (reference sequence). Trimming took 0 bases from V and 2 from J; bases not matched to a gene: 4. The CDR3 contains 15 residues.

The chain couples TRBV2 to TRBJ1-1, with D maybe TRBD1 (5 bases). Germline V gene data show CDR1 as SNHLY and CDR2 as FYNNEI. This CDR3 contains 14 residues. Trimming took off 7 bases at V and 1 base at J, with 13 bases between the two ends. Here the CDR3 reads CASIYTQGNTEAFF. In DNA, the CDR3 is TGTGCCAGCATCTATACCCAGGGGAACACTGAAGCTTTCTTT.

This sequence joins TRBV30 and TRBJ1-1, with D unclear. Germline assignment: CDR1 GTSNPN and CDR2 SVGIG (reference sequence). V was cut by 4 bases and J by 3 bases, with 12 bases left in between. The CDR3 sequence is 13 residues long. The CDR3 sequence: CAWTLRRDTEAFF. The DNA for the CDR3 is TGTGCCTGGACCTTGAGGCGGGACACTGAAGCTTTCTTT.

This rearrangement joins TRBV7-2 to TRBJ1-2, with D maybe TRBD1 (5 bases). Germline values: CDR1 SGHTA, CDR2 FQGNSA. V was cut by 1 base and J by 5 bases, with 14 bases left in between. This CDR3 is built from 15 residues. This CDR3 reads CASSLGGSSLYGYTF. CDR3 coding DNA: TGTGCCAGCAGCTTAGGGGGCAGCAGCCTTTATGGCTACACCTTC.

This clone was observed a single time. This chain links TRBV7-9 with TRBJ2-7; no clear D. Trimming took off 3 bases at V and 6 bases at J, with 9 bases between the two ends. CDR1 SEHNR and CDR2 FQNEAQ come from the germline V gene (reference sequence). The CDR3 sequence is 12 residues long. Here the CDR3 reads CASSFPRSEQYF. The CDR3 DNA follows: TGTGCCAGCAGCTTTCCGCGATCCGAGCAGTACTTC.

V and J are TRBV11-3 and TRBJ1-6, with 8 bases identical to TRBD1. Germline CDR1 reads SGHNT; CDR2 reads YENEEA. V shed 6 bases, J shed 8 bases, and the junction held 6 bases outside the gene matches. The length of the CDR3 is 14 residues. The CDR3 DNA is TGTGCCAGCAGTTTGAAACAGGGGGATTCACCCCTCCACTTT. This encodes CASSLKQGDSPLHF.

The chain uses TRBV25-1 and TRBJ1-5; possibly TRBD1 for D (5 bases). V shed 2 bases and J shed 5 bases, with 7 bases lying between them. Per the germline V gene, CDR1 is MGHDK and CDR2 is SYGVNS. The CDR3 has 13 residues. CDR3 protein: CASSEEGDQPQHF. CDR3 bases: TGTGCCAGCAGTGAAGAAGGGGATCAGCCCCAGCATTTT.

CDR3: CASTVKYEQFF. CDR3 in DNA: TGTGCCAGCACAGTGAAGTACGAGCAGTTCTTC. The chain employs TRBV6-1 and TRBJ2-1; D is uncertain. V was shortened by 7 bases and J by 10 bases, with 11 bases between the two germline ends. The CDR3 has 11 amino acids. Germline assignment: CDR1 MNHNS and CDR2 SASEGT.